This entry is about one T cell receptor beta chain. Its antigen is currently unknown. Other DNA sequences in this specimen translate into the identical CDR3. Healthy adults negative for HIV, lacking recent acute infections or vaccinations, served as donors. CD45RA+ naive and CD45RA-negative memory subsets were separated from CD4+ cells. Deletions cut 5 bases from V and 1 base from J, with 9 bases between. The CDR3 contains 14 residues. Germline CDR1 reads SEHNR; CDR2 reads FQNEAQ (reference sequence). Data came from immunoSEQ multiplex PCR; TCRdb stores just in-frame clones and leaves some out. The sample has 2 million to 3 million clones, approximately 94% seen once; the top ten hold about 0.38%. This sample was taken from a study of shared clonotypes between healthy human individuals. Study results and caveats: Generally, estimated richness proved larger in naive subsets than it did in memory subsets.

The sequenced material came from naive CD4+ T cells from PBMCs. The subset here: CD45RA+ positively selected. The sequence derives from a man between 18 and 29 years old in good health. Some clones in this sample may be carry-over from other donors' samples. The chain couples TRBV7-9 to TRBJ1-5; maybe TRBD1 (5 bases). The CDR3 coding sequence is TGTGCCAGCAGCCCTAGGGACAGCAATCAGCCCCAGCATTTT. It specifies CASSPRDSNQPQHF.